This TCR beta chain was found in a study of kidney transplant recipient with SARS-CoV-2 infection. CDR3 size: 16 residues. The V gene lost 5 bases and the J gene lost 4 bases, with 23 bases spanning the gap. Germline V gives CDR1 GTSNPN, CDR2 SVGIG (reference sequence). This clonotype was counted at least ten times. One entry per CDR3 protein results from TCRdb running MiXCR on the reads. The repertoire holds about 240,000 distinct CDR3 sequences, with less than 35% as singletons. The chain joins TRBV30 to TRBJ1-2, with unresolved D. This TCR was sampled from a male patient aged 30 to 39 who had COVID-19 and was a kidney transplant recipient. The T cells may come from the graft donor. Sample: a blood sample, taken at baseline and on roughly day 110 from a kidney transplant recipient. CDR3 nucleotide sequence: TGTGCCTGGGTCCCCTTGCGTTATAGAAAGACCTATGGCTACACCTTC. It yields the protein CAWVPLRYRKTYGYTF.